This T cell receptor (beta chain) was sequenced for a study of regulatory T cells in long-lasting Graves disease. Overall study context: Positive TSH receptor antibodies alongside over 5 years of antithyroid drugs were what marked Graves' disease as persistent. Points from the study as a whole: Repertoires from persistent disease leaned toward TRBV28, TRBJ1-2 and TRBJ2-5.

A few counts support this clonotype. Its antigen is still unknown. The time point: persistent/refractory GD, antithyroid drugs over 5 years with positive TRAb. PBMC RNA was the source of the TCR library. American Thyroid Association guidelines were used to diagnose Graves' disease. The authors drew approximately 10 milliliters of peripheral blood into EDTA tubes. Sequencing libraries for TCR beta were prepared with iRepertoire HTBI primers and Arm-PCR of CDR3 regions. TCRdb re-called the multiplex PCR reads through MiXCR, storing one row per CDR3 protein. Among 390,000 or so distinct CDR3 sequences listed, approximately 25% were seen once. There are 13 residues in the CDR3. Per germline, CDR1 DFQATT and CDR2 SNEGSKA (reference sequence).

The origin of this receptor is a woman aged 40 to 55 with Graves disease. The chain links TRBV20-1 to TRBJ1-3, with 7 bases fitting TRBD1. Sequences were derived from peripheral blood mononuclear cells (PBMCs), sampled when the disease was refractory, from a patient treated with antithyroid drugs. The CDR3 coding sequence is TGCGCAGGACAGGAAAGCTCTGGAAACACCATATATTTT. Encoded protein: CAGQESSGNTIYF.